This record looks at one T cell receptor beta chain sequence and its context. This sample stems from a study of T cell changes during pregnancy in multiple sclerosis. Germline lookup yields CDR1 SGHTA and CDR2 FQGTGA. Trimming took off 1 base at V and 0 bases at J, with 10 bases between the two ends. The CDR3 totals 16 residues. The table came from immunoSEQ multiplex PCR; TCRdb's copy has only in-frame clones and leaves some out. The sample records about 52,000 clones, around 92% being singletons. This chain links TRBV7-3 with TRBJ2-1; D unclear. The source of this sequence is a female donor with multiple sclerosis, enrolled in a pregnancy study. This sample comprised CD4+ T cells from peripheral blood mononuclear cells, obtained in the third trimester of pregnancy. Here the CDR3 reads CASSLNPFSSYNEQFF. CDR3 DNA: TGTGCCAGCAGCTTAAATCCGTTTAGCTCCTACAATGAGCAGTTCTTC.